This TCR beta chain originates from a study of blood T cell repertoires in COVID-19. Across the study: Samples of COVID-19 (acute and convalescent) were obtained from the United States, Italy and Spain. In each case, the material was cDNA or gDNA derived from T cells, B-cell-depleted T cells, or PBMCs.

CDR3 size: 14 residues. V lost 9 bases to trimming and J lost 6 bases; unmatched junction nucleotides: 9. Germline V gene lookup returns CDR1 MDHEN and CDR2 SYDVKM. Those enrolled in Seattle joined during active infection and were followed longitudinally afterward. Authors' methods: Amplified reference gene primers provided the basis for estimating nucleated cell counts. Clones were sequenced by immunoSEQ multiplex PCR, and TCRdb holds only the in-frame ones, with some missing. The V and J calls and the clone size are those of that table, but D and trimming were determined from the DNA. The repertoire includes some 330,000 clones, roughly 86% of them detected once, and about 1.7% sits in the top ten.

The sequenced material came from peripheral blood. The chain links TRBV28 to TRBJ2-2, with TRBD1 matching over 8 bases. This sequence was found in a woman in her 30s with COVID-19, enrolled during active disease. DNA for the CDR3: TGTGCCAGAATAGACAGGGGTTTCGCCGGGGAGCTGTTTTTT. Protein sequence: CARIDRGFAGELFF. Full variable domain (rest looked up from reference TRBV28 and TRBJ2-2): DVKVTQSSRYLVKRTGEKVFLECVQDMDHENMFWYRQDPGLGLRLIYFSYDVKMKEKGDIPEGYSVSREKKERFSLILESASTNQTSMYLCARIDRGFAGELFFGEGSRLTVL.